These T cell receptor beta chains were read from a single sample in a study of cytomegalovirus exposure and HLA in healthy donors. The assay was immunoSEQ multiplex PCR, and TCRdb's table has in-frame clones only and misses some. The data show some 150,000 clones, roughly 80% seen once. Sequencing was carried out using PBMCs. The receptors come from a young man in good health and CMV-seropositive. The CDR3 runs from the conserved cysteine through the conserved F or W. The D gene is left open where the match is weak. Clone size is shown for a subset of rows, as once, few, many or a class of expanded clone.

v_gene: TRBV7-9; j_gene: TRBJ2-5; d_gene: TRBD2; abundance: NA; CDR3aa: CASSVLLAGRETQYF; CDR3nt: TGTGCCAGCAGCGTCTTGCTAGCGGGGCGAGAGACCCAGTACTTC
v_gene: TRBV19; j_gene: TRBJ1-5; d_gene: NA; abundance: once; CDR3aa: CASSMFGESNQPQHF; CDR3nt: TGTGCCAGTAGTATGTTCGGGGAGAGCAATCAGCCCCAGCATTTT
v_gene: TRBV4-1; j_gene: TRBJ1-4; d_gene: NA; abundance: once; CDR3aa: CASSQDERGRDEKLFF; CDR3nt: TGCGCCAGCAGCCAAGATGAGAGGGGGAGGGATGAAAAACTGTTTTTT
v_gene: TRBV28; j_gene: TRBJ1-6; d_gene: NA; abundance: NA; CDR3aa: CASSFYTGSSYNSPLHF; CDR3nt: TGTGCCAGCAGTTTTTATACAGGGAGCTCCTATAATTCACCCCTCCACTTT
v_gene: TRBV7-7; j_gene: TRBJ2-6; d_gene: NA; abundance: NA; CDR3aa: CASSPYAGASGANVLTF; CDR3nt: TGTGCCAGCAGCCCTTACGCCGGAGCGTCTGGGGCCAACGTCCTGACTTTC
v_gene: TRBV5-1; j_gene: TRBJ2-3; d_gene: TRBD2; abundance: NA; CDR3aa: CASSRRGSGGARDTQYF; CDR3nt: TGCGCCAGCAGCCGGCGGGGTAGCGGGGGGGCGAGAGATACGCAGTATTTT
v_gene: TRBV6-5; j_gene: TRBJ1-1; d_gene: NA; abundance: NA; CDR3aa: CASSYSRQKNTEAFF; CDR3nt: TGTGCCAGCAGTTACTCGCGACAGAAGAACACTGAAGCTTTCTTT
v_gene: TRBV2; j_gene: TRBJ2-2; d_gene: NA; abundance: NA; CDR3aa: CASSDSYTGELFF; CDR3nt: TGTGCCAGCAGCGACAGTTACACCGGGGAGCTGTTTTTT
v_gene: TRBV19; j_gene: TRBJ2-1; d_gene: NA; abundance: NA; CDR3aa: CASSIYYEQFF; CDR3nt: TGTGCCAGTAGTATATATTATGAGCAGTTCTTC
v_gene: TRBV7-3; j_gene: TRBJ2-1; d_gene: TRBD2; abundance: NA; CDR3aa: CASSFKTSAAAYNEQFF; CDR3nt: TGTGCCAGCAGCTTCAAGACTAGCGCTGCAGCCTACAATGAGCAGTTCTTC
v_gene: TRBV6-6; j_gene: TRBJ2-7; d_gene: TRBD2; abundance: NA; CDR3aa: CASSYLAGVSYEQYF; CDR3nt: TGTGCCAGCAGTTACTTAGCGGGGGTCTCCTACGAGCAGTACTTC
v_gene: TRBV28; j_gene: TRBJ2-5; d_gene: TRBD2; abundance: NA; CDR3aa: CASRRTSGGETQYF; CDR3nt: TGTGCCAGCAGGCGGACTAGCGGGGGGGAGACCCAGTACTTC
v_gene: TRBV10-3; j_gene: TRBJ2-5; d_gene: TRBD2; abundance: NA; CDR3aa: CAARTSGEETQYF; CDR3nt: TGTGCCGCCCGGACTAGCGGGGAGGAGACCCAGTACTTC
v_gene: TRBV2; j_gene: TRBJ2-5; d_gene: TRBD1; abundance: NA; CDR3aa: CASPITGTGEGETQYF; CDR3nt: TGTGCCAGCCCCATCACCGGGACAGGGGAAGGAGAGACCCAGTACTTC
v_gene: TRBV18; j_gene: TRBJ2-2; d_gene: TRBD1; abundance: NA; CDR3aa: CASSTGQGDTGELFF; CDR3nt: TGTGCTAGCTCAACGGGACAGGGCGACACCGGGGAGCTGTTTTTT
v_gene: TRBV7-9; j_gene: TRBJ1-2; d_gene: TRBD1; abundance: once; CDR3aa: CASSLGQGYGYTF; CDR3nt: TGTGCCAGCAGCTTGGGACAGGGCTATGGCTACACCTTC
v_gene: TRBV10-2; j_gene: TRBJ2-7; d_gene: NA; abundance: few; CDR3aa: CASSELGALEQYF; CDR3nt: TGCGCCAGCAGTGAGTTGGGGGCCTTGGAGCAGTACTTC
v_gene: TRBV10-3; j_gene: TRBJ2-3; d_gene: NA; abundance: NA; CDR3aa: CAISETVDTQYF; CDR3nt: TGTGCCATCAGTGAAACAGTAGATACGCAGTATTTT
v_gene: TRBV6-1; j_gene: TRBJ1-1; d_gene: NA; abundance: NA; CDR3aa: CASSRHRDLNTEAFF; CDR3nt: TGTGCCAGCAGTAGACACAGGGATCTGAACACTGAAGCTTTCTTT
v_gene: TRBV19; j_gene: TRBJ1-5; d_gene: TRBD1; abundance: NA; CDR3aa: CASSITGVQPQHF; CDR3nt: TGTGCCAGTAGTATCACAGGGGTTCAGCCCCAGCATTTT
v_gene: TRBV13; j_gene: TRBJ2-3; d_gene: NA; abundance: NA; CDR3aa: CASSLLKQGSTDTQYF; CDR3nt: TGTGCCAGCAGCTTATTAAAGCAGGGGAGCACAGATACGCAGTATTTT
v_gene: TRBV7-2; j_gene: TRBJ2-3; d_gene: TRBD2; abundance: NA; CDR3aa: CASSLARIQREADTQYF; CDR3nt: TGTGCCAGCAGCTTAGCGCGGATCCAGCGGGAGGCAGATACGCAGTATTTT
v_gene: TRBV7-3; j_gene: TRBJ2-1; d_gene: TRBD2; abundance: few; CDR3aa: CASSLQGGLAGYNEQFF; CDR3nt: TGTGCCAGCAGCTTACAGGGGGGGCTAGCGGGGTACAATGAGCAGTTCTTC
v_gene: TRBV11-1; j_gene: TRBJ2-1; d_gene: TRBD1; abundance: NA; CDR3aa: CASRPGQGSYNEQFF; CDR3nt: TGTGCCAGCAGACCGGGACAGGGGTCCTACAATGAGCAGTTCTTC
v_gene: TRBV5-1; j_gene: TRBJ2-5; d_gene: TRBD1; abundance: once; CDR3aa: CASRFRDRAGETQYF; CDR3nt: TGCGCCAGCAGGTTCCGGGACAGGGCGGGGGAGACCCAGTACTTC
v_gene: TRBV7-2; j_gene: TRBJ2-5; d_gene: TRBD2; abundance: NA; CDR3aa: CASSLEALAGLQETQYF; CDR3nt: TGTGCCAGCAGCTTAGAGGCACTAGCGGGCCTCCAAGAGACCCAGTACTTC
v_gene: TRBV7-6; j_gene: TRBJ1-1; d_gene: NA; abundance: NA; CDR3aa: CASSLSGGSEAFF; CDR3nt: TGTGCCAGCAGCTTATCGGGGGGTTCTGAAGCTTTCTTT
v_gene: TRBV5-1; j_gene: TRBJ2-5; d_gene: TRBD1; abundance: NA; CDR3aa: CASSDGQGTTQYF; CDR3nt: TGCGCCAGCAGCGATGGACAGGGAACGACCCAGTACTTC
v_gene: TRBV6-1; j_gene: TRBJ1-1; d_gene: NA; abundance: NA; CDR3aa: CASTSATVNTEAFF; CDR3nt: TGTGCCAGCACCTCGGCGACAGTGAACACTGAAGCTTTCTTT
v_gene: TRBV7-9; j_gene: TRBJ1-1; d_gene: NA; abundance: NA; CDR3aa: CASSSQGSTEAFF; CDR3nt: TGTGCCAGCAGCTCACAGGGTTCCACTGAAGCTTTCTTT
v_gene: TRBV7-3; j_gene: TRBJ2-3; d_gene: TRBD2; abundance: NA; CDR3aa: CASSSGTSGWDTQYF; CDR3nt: TGTGCCAGCAGCTCCGGGACTAGCGGGTGGGATACGCAGTATTTT
v_gene: TRBV10-3; j_gene: TRBJ2-2; d_gene: NA; abundance: NA; CDR3aa: CAISEQGQGTGELFF; CDR3nt: TGTGCCATCAGTGAGCAAGGGCAGGGCACCGGGGAGCTGTTTTTT
v_gene: TRBV27; j_gene: TRBJ2-7; d_gene: TRBD1; abundance: NA; CDR3aa: CASSLGDSYEQYF; CDR3nt: TGTGCCAGCAGTTTGGGGGACAGTTACGAGCAGTACTTC